The sequence of this T cell receptor beta chain was determined in a study of blood T cell repertoires in COVID-19. Study at large: Samples taken during acute and convalescent COVID-19 were collected in the United States, Italy and Spain. PBMCs, B-cell-depleted T cells, or T cells provided the cDNA or gDNA that made up the material.

The length of the CDR3 is 17 residues. CDR1 is SGHDN and CDR2 is FVKESK in the germline V gene. V lost 2 bases to trimming and J lost 8 bases; unmatched junction nucleotides: 17. In the authors' methods: It was from reference gene primer amplification that nucleated cell counts were estimated. Sequencing was performed with immunoSEQ multiplex PCR; in TCRdb, only in-frame clones are kept and a portion is missing. V, J and clone size reflect that table, while D and trimming were determined from the DNA. The data contain some 180,000 clones, around 80% of them singletons. The V call is TRBV14, the J call TRBJ1-2, with TRBD1 identical over 7 bases. Sequences were obtained from peripheral blood. This clonotype originated in a human donor in a cohort sampled during active COVID-19. The DNA of the CDR3 is TGTGCCAGCAGCCAATCAGCCTTGGCAGGGGGAACTATGGGCTACACCTTC. This translates into CASSQSALAGGTMGYTF.